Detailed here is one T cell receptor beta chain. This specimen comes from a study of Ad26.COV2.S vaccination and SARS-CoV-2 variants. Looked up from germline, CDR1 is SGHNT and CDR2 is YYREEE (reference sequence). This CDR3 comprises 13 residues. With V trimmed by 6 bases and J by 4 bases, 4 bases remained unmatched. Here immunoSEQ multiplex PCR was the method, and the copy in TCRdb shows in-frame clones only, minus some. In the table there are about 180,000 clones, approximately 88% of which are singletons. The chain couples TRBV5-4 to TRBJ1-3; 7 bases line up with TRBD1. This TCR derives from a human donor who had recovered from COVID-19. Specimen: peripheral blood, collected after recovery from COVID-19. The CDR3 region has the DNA TGTGCCAGCACGACAGGGACAGGAAACACCATATATTTT. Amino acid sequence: CASTTGTGNTIYF. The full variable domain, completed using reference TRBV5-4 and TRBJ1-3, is ETGVTQSPTHLIKTRGQQVTLRCSSQSGHNTVSWYQQALGQGPQFIFQYYREEENGRGNFPPRFSGLQFPNYSSELNVNALELDDSALYLCASTTGTGNTIYFGEGSWLTVV.